This TCR beta chain was recovered during a study of T cells in Graves' hyperthyroidism and ophthalmopathy. Amplified TCR beta CDR3 regions came from RNA transcripts. The HTBI set primed first-round TCR CDR3 RT-PCR. MiXCR, applied by TCRdb to the multiplex PCR reads, yields one record per CDR3 protein. Of some 720,000 distinct CDR3 sequences listed, roughly 17% are singletons. With 6 bases clipped from V and 7 bases from J, the junction kept 11 bases outside the gene matches. Per the germline V gene, CDR1 is SNHLY and CDR2 is FYNNEI. The CDR3 covers 15 residues. This clonotype was recorded a few times. The sequencing input was blood. This receptor was obtained from a man in his late teens or twenties with Graves' hyperthyroidism. The rearrangement joins TRBV2 to TRBJ1-5; 8 nucleotides agree with TRBD1. The CDR3 spells CASSATGQGVQPQHF. The DNA for the CDR3 is TGTGCCAGCAGCGCGACCGGACAGGGAGTGCAGCCCCAGCATTTT.